This T cell receptor beta chain comes out of a study of shared clonotypes between healthy human individuals. Study-level results: Memory subsets generally showed lower estimated richness than naive subsets.

Only in-frame clones appear in the TCRdb table, and some are missing; sequencing was by immunoSEQ multiplex PCR. The data show 2 million or so clones, 85% to 95% seen once. The CDR3 contains 11 residues. V gave up 3 bases and J gave up 2 bases, with 2 bases separating them. Germline CDR1 reads SGHDT; CDR2 reads YYEEEE. In this sample, this clone turned up a few times. The antigen remains unidentified. This sample includes further DNA sequences coding for the same CDR3. The chain combines TRBV5-6 with TRBJ2-5, with D uncertain. This clonotype originated in a man between 18 and 35 years old in good health. The sample comprised naive CD4+ T cells sorted from blood. Subset given: CD45RA+ positively selected. In DNA, the CDR3 is TGTGCCAGCAGCTCGCAAGAGACCCAGTACTTC. Translating it yields CASSSQETQYF.